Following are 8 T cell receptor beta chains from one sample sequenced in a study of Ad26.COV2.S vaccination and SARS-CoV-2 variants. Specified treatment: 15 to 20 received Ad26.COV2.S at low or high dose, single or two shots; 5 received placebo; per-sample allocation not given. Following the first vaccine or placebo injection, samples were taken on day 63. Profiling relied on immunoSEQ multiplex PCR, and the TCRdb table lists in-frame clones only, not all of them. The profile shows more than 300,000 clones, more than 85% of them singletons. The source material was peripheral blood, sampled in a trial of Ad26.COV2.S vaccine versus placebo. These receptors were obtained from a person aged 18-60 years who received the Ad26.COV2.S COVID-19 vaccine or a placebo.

The CDR3 bases are TGTGCCAGCAGCCCTCGGGGACAGGGTTTTTGGGCGACTAATGAAAAACTGTTTTTT. Encoded protein: CASSPRGQGFWATNEKLFF. This sequence joins TRBV28 and TRBJ1-4; TRBD1 matches at 9 bases. Trimming took 6 bases from V and 2 from J; bases not matched to a gene: 16. This CDR3 has 19 amino acids. The germline V gene has CDR1 MDHEN and CDR2 SYDVKM.

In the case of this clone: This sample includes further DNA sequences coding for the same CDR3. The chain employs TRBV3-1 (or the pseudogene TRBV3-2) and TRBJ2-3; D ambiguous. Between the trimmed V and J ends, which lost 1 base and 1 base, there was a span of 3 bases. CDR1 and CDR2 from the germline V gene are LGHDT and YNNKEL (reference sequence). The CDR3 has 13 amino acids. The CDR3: CASSQVRTDTQYF. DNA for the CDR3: TGTGCCAGCAGCCAAGTGCGCACAGATACGCAGTATTTT.

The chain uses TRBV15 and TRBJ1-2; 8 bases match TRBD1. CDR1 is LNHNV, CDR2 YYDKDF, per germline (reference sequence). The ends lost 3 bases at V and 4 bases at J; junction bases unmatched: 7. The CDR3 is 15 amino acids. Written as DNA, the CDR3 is TGTGCCACCAGCAGGTTCCCAGGGGGCTCCTATGGCTACACCTTC. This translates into CATSRFPGGSYGYTF.

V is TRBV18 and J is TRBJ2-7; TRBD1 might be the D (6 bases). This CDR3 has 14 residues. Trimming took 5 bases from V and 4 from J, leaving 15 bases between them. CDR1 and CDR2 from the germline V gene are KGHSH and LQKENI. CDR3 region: CASSARQEIYEQYF. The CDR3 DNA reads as TGTGCCAGCTCAGCGCGACAGGAGATTTACGAGCAGTACTTC.

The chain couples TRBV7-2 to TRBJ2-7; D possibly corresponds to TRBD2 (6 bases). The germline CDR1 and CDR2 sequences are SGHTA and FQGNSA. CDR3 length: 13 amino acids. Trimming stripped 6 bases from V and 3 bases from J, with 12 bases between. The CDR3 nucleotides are TGTGCCAGCAGAGCTAGCGCAGACTACGAGCAGTACTTC. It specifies CASRASADYEQYF.

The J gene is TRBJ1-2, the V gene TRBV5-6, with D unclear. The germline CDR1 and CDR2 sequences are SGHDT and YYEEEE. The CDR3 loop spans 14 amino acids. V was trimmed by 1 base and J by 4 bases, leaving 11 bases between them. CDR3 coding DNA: TGTGCCAGCAGCTTGTATGGGATAGGCTATGGCTACACCTTC. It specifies CASSLYGIGYGYTF.

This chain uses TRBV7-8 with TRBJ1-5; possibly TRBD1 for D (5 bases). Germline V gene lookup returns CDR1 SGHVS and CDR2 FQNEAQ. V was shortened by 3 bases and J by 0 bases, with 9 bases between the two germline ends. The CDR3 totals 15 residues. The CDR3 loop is CASSLGVNSNQPQHF. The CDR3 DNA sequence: TGTGCCAGCAGCTTGGGGGTAAATAGCAATCAGCCCCAGCATTTT.

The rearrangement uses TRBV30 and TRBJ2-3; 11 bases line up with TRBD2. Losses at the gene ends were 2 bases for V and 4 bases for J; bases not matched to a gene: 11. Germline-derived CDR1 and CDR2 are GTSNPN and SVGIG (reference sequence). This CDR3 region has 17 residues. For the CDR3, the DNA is TGTGCCTGGAGTCTGAGTCGACTAGCGGGGACTCCAGATACGCAGTATTTT. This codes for CAWSLSRLAGTPDTQYF.